The source of this T cell receptor (beta chain) is a study of blood T cell repertoires in COVID-19. Study background: The samples span acute and convalescent COVID-19 from the United States, Italy and Spain. T cells, B-cell-depleted T cells, or PBMCs provided the cDNA or gDNA that served as material.

In the authors' workflow: Amplified reference gene primers provided the basis for estimating nucleated cell counts. This table comes from immunoSEQ multiplex PCR, and its TCRdb copy is limited to in-frame clones, with some not included. The V and J calls and the clone size are those of that table, but D and trimming were determined from the DNA. The top ten hold around 7% of the sample, which has more than 25,000 clones, 85% seen once. This clonotype was sampled from a man in his fifties or sixties with active COVID-19. Sequenced input: peripheral blood.

The CDR3 nucleotides read TGTGCCACCAGTGATGGGGTAGCGGCGTACAATGAGCAGTTCTTC. Protein sequence: CATSDGVAAYNEQFF. The rearrangement joins TRBV24-1 to TRBJ2-1, with TRBD2 as a possible D gene (6 bases). Trimming removed 3 bases from V and 4 bases from J, with 12 bases in between. Germline values: CDR1 KGHDR, CDR2 SFDVKD. The CDR3 loop spans 15 amino acids.